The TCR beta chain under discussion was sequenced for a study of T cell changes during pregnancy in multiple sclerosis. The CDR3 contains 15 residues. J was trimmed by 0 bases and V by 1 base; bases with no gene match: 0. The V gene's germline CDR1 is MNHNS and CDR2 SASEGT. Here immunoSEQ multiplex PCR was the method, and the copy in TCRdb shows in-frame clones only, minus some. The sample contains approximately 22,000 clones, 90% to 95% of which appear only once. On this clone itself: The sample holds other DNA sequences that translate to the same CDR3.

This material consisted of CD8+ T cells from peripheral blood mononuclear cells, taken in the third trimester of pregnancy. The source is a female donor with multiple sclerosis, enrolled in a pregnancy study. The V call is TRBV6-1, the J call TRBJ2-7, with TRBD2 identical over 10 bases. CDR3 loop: CASSEGTSGSYEQYF. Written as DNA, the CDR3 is TGTGCCAGCAGTGAAGGGACTAGCGGCTCCTACGAGCAGTACTTC.